The T cell receptor beta chain under discussion was sequenced for a study of blood T cell repertoires in COVID-19. For the study at large: PBMCs, B-cell-depleted T cells, or T cells provided the cDNA or gDNA that made up the material.

Regarding this clone: Other DNA variants within this sample encode the same CDR3.

Germline V gene lookup returns CDR1 SEHNR and CDR2 FQNEAQ (reference sequence). The V end was cut by 2 bases, the J end by 5 bases, with 10 bases between. This CDR3 spans 14 amino acids. Participant age was roughly 18 to 100 years, and participants resided in about two dozen US areas. Cohorts were assigned according to the clinical history that participants reported. Participants in the exposed group had met a COVID-19 case in the 2 weeks before joining the study. Sequencing used immunoSEQ multiplex PCR; TCRdb keeps in-frame clones, though not all of them. The sample lists some 400,000 clones; approximately 90% were seen once.

The genes are TRBV7-9 and TRBJ1-5; weak D call: TRBD1 (5 bases). The TCR originated in a woman in her forties who had been exposed to COVID-19. Sequences were obtained from PBMCs or T cells enriched from blood (not recorded which). In DNA, the CDR3 is TGTGCCAGCAGCTTACAGGGTGCGGATCAGCCCCAGCATTTT. It yields the protein CASSLQGADQPQHF.